These 20 T cell receptor beta chains came from one sample sequenced in a study of blood T cell repertoires in COVID-19. Sequencing was performed with immunoSEQ multiplex PCR; in TCRdb, only in-frame clones are kept and a portion is missing. The table records roughly 150,000 clones, roughly 87% of them present only once. The sequencing input was peripheral blood. Receptors originate from a human donor in a cohort sampled during active COVID-19.

The chain is built from TRBV3-1 (or the pseudogene TRBV3-2) and TRBJ2-7, with D possibly being TRBD1 (5 bases). The CDR3 is 19 amino acids. Trimming took off 0 bases at V and 3 bases at J, with 24 bases between the two ends. Germline CDR1 is LGHDT and CDR2 is YNNKEL (reference sequence). The CDR3 is CASSQDIGHSWPSLYEQYF. The CDR3 nucleotides are TGTGCCAGCAGCCAAGATATAGGACATTCGTGGCCCTCGCTCTACGAGCAGTACTTC.

The V call is TRBV6-5, the J call TRBJ2-7; 9 bases line up with TRBD2. V lost 6 bases to trimming and J lost 5 bases; unmatched junction nucleotides: 5. Germline lookup yields CDR1 MNHEY and CDR2 SVGAGI. The CDR3 length is 13 residues. The CDR3 DNA reads as TGTGCCAGCAGCGCGGGAGGGCGAAACGAGCAGTACTTC. Translated: CASSAGGRNEQYF.

The chain links TRBV19 to TRBJ1-3, with D perhaps matching TRBD1 (6 bases). The germline V gene encodes CDR1 LNHDA and CDR2 SQIVND (reference sequence). This CDR3 region has 16 residues. V was cut by 2 bases and J by 0 bases, with 11 bases left in between. DNA for the CDR3: TGTGCCAGTAGTATAACCCGGGACAACTCTGGAAACACCATATATTTT. Residues: CASSITRDNSGNTIYF.

This chain joins TRBV11-1 and TRBJ2-3, with 9 bases lining up with TRBD1. The CDR3 loop spans 15 amino acids. The germline gives CDR1 SGHAT, CDR2 FQDESV (reference sequence). The V and J ends lost 5 bases and 2 bases, in that order; junction bases with no gene match: 5. Written as DNA, the CDR3 is TGTGCCAGCAGCCCAGGGACAGGGCTCACAGATACGCAGTATTTT. This sequence encodes CASSPGTGLTDTQYF.

This rearrangement joins TRBV2 to TRBJ2-7; 7 bases align to TRBD2. Germline V CDR1 and CDR2: SNHLY, FYNNEI. The CDR3 covers 14 residues. V trimming: 3 bases; J trimming: 6 bases; junction bases outside the gene matches: 8. The CDR3 here is CASSEAERGAEQYF. CDR3 bases: TGTGCCAGCAGTGAGGCCGAGCGGGGCGCCGAGCAGTACTTC.

This sequence joins TRBV28 and TRBJ2-7, with D maybe TRBD2 (6 bases). In germline, CDR1 is MDHEN, CDR2 SYDVKM. Trimming took 5 bases from V and 2 from J, leaving 13 bases between them. CDR3 length equals 14 residues. CDR3 protein: CASSPSGSPYEQYF. CDR3 coding DNA: TGTGCCAGCAGTCCTTCCGGGAGTCCCTACGAGCAGTACTTC.

V and J are TRBV5-1 and TRBJ1-2; TRBD1 is a possible D gene (6 bases). V lost 1 base and J 0 bases, leaving 10 bases between the germline ends. The CDR3 is 15 amino acids. In germline, CDR1 is SGHRS, CDR2 YFSETQ. Here the CDR3 reads CASSLIAGANYGYTF. The DNA for the CDR3 is TGCGCCAGCAGCTTGATTGCAGGGGCTAACTATGGCTACACCTTC.

The chain carries TRBV6-1 and TRBJ1-5, with TRBD1 as a possible D gene (5 bases). The ends were cut back, 2 bases at V and 0 bases at J, with 14 bases in the middle. The CDR3 is made up of 17 amino acids. CDR1 and CDR2 (germline): MNHNS, SASEGT. In nucleotides, the CDR3 is TGTGCCAGCAGTGAATTAGGGGCAGGTAATAGCAATCAGCCCCAGCATTTT. It specifies CASSELGAGNSNQPQHF.

This clone was seen only once. The gene calls are TRBV6-6 and TRBJ2-3, with 11 bases that match TRBD1. Germline assignment: CDR1 MNHNY and CDR2 SVGAGI (reference sequence). The CDR3 is 15 amino acids. Trimming at V came to 6 bases and at J to 4 bases, leaving 6 bases not matched to a gene. CDR3 nucleotides: TGTGCCAGCAGCCTACGGGACAGGGGGGCAGATACGCAGTATTTT. This codes for CASSLRDRGADTQYF.

The chain couples TRBV7-2 to TRBJ2-1, with D perhaps TRBD1 (6 bases). This CDR3 contains 14 residues. Germline CDR1 reads SGHTA; CDR2 reads FQGNSA. Trimming cost V 8 bases and J 5 bases, with 16 bases left between them. This chain's CDR3 is CASGKGGIDNEQFF. The DNA of the CDR3 is TGTGCCAGCGGGAAAGGGGGTATAGACAATGAGCAGTTCTTC.

The V call is TRBV5-6, the J call TRBJ1-2; 12 bases are a match to TRBD1. Per the germline V gene, CDR1 is SGHDT and CDR2 is YYEEEE. V was clipped by 4 bases and J by 0 bases; unmatched bases: 13. The length of the CDR3 is 19 residues. CDR3: CASSPPWPGQGATNYGYTF. CDR3 sequence (DNA): TGTGCCAGCAGCCCTCCTTGGCCGGGACAGGGGGCAACTAACTATGGCTACACCTTC.

The chain links TRBV28 to TRBJ2-7; 7 bases map to TRBD2. Germline V CDR1 and CDR2: MDHEN, SYDVKM. This CDR3 spans 15 amino acids. V lost 11 bases and J lost 0; bases outside the gene matches: 13. CDR3 in DNA: TGTGCCGCAACTCCTCCTAGCGGACTCTCCTACGAGCAGTACTTC. This gives the protein CAATPPSGLSYEQYF.

This chain uses TRBV24-1 with TRBJ2-7; TRBD2 aligns across 10 bases. The CDR3 is 15 amino acids. Germline CDR1 and CDR2: KGHDR and SFDVKD. V lost 4 bases, J lost 1 base, and 3 bases stayed unmatched. CDR3 coding DNA: TGTGCCACCAGTGACGGACTAGCGGCTTCCTACGAGCAGTACTTC. It yields the protein CATSDGLAASYEQYF.

V usage is TRBV19 and J usage is TRBJ1-5; tentative D call: TRBD1 (6 bases). This CDR3 contains 15 residues. Germline CDR1 reads LNHDA; CDR2 reads SQIVND (reference sequence). V gave up 3 bases and J gave up 4 bases, with 13 bases separating them. CDR3 region: CASSIVVGGNQPQHF. The CDR3 DNA reads as TGTGCCAGTAGTATTGTAGTAGGGGGTAATCAGCCCCAGCATTTT.

The chain has TRBV7-2 and TRBJ1-5, with unresolved D. Deletions cut 6 bases from V and 3 bases from J, with 15 bases between. The CDR3 contains 15 residues. The germline CDR1 and CDR2 sequences are SGHTA and FQGNSA. The CDR3 region has the DNA TGTGCCAGCAGAGTGGGCAGGCAGACCAATCAGCCCCAGCATTTT. This sequence encodes CASRVGRQTNQPQHF.

The CDR3 bases are TGTGCCAGCACCCTGGGGAGCTCCTATAATTCACCCCTCCACTTT. Translated, it gives CASTLGSSYNSPLHF. The V call is TRBV2, the J call TRBJ1-6, with D unresolved. Per germline, CDR1 SNHLY and CDR2 FYNNEI. This CDR3 contains 15 residues. The V end lost 7 bases, the J end lost 0 bases, and 10 bases lay between the germline ends.

This clone came up once. A read error may be the cause here, since a much bigger clone is one base away. Different DNA sequences within this sample yield the same CDR3. The chain employs TRBV6-5 and TRBJ2-7; 10 positions match TRBD1. The CDR3 spans 14 residues. The germline V gene has CDR1 MNHEY and CDR2 SVGAGI. V dropped 5 bases and J dropped 3; count of bases not matched to a gene: 4. This CDR3 reads CASSPRTGGYEQYF. Here the CDR3 DNA reads TGTGCCAGCAGTCCCCGGACAGGGGGCTACGAGCAGTACTTC.

This clone was seen a handful of times. The chain combines TRBV28 with TRBJ1-2, with 10 bases that match TRBD1. V lost 10 bases to trimming and J lost 2 bases; unmatched junction nucleotides: 4. From germline, CDR1 is MDHEN and CDR2 SYDVKM. This CDR3 contains 13 residues. The CDR3 DNA is TGTGCCACCCCGGGACAGGGGAACTATGGCTACACCTTC. Protein sequence: CATPGQGNYGYTF.

This clone occurred a few times. This rearrangement joins TRBV9 to TRBJ2-5; D is unresolved. CDR3 length equals 13 residues. The V and J ends lost 4 bases and 1 base respectively, with 8 bases between them. The germline V gene encodes CDR1 SGDLS and CDR2 YYNGEE. CDR3 nucleotides: TGTGCCAGCAGCCCCCCGCGCCAAGAGACCCAGTACTTC. Translating gives CASSPPRQETQYF.

This chain uses TRBV29-1 with TRBJ2-7; 11 bases agree with TRBD1. Germline CDR1 SQVTM, CDR2 ANQGSEA. The CDR3 runs 13 residues. V dropped 3 bases and J dropped 5; count of bases not matched to a gene: 3. CDR3 nucleotide sequence: TGCAGCGTTGATAGGACAGGGGGCAACGAGCAGTACTTC. As protein: CSVDRTGGNEQYF.